The clone carrying this T cell receptor beta chain was detected only a few times. Its antigen remains unknown. Using immunoSEQ multiplex PCR, the repertoire was profiled, and TCRdb retains in-frame clones only, with some absent. Seen here are about 160,000 clones, 80% to 90% observed once, and the top ten hold 6.9%. The sample is drawn from a study of T cell responses to AZD1222 COVID-19 vaccine. General observations from the study: White British people made up most donors, females outnumbered males, and clonal diversity was possibly underestimated. Dominant at 160-218 and 743-854, vaccine-associated CD4 TCRs also spanned spike.

V gave up 0 bases and J gave up 10 bases, with 11 bases separating them. This CDR3 has 14 amino acids. Germline CDR1 SGHNT, CDR2 YYREEE (reference sequence). The specimen comprised peripheral blood, sampled on day 0 of AZD1222 vaccination. The clonotype was recovered from an adult in good health. V usage is TRBV5-4 and J usage is TRBJ1-6, with D unclear. CDR3 region: CASSLAAGQSPLHF. For the CDR3, the DNA is TGTGCCAGCAGCTTGGCCGCGGGTCAGTCACCCCTCCACTTT.